This TCR beta chain was profiled in a study of beta chain features in type 1 diabetes. The overall study: Sorted cells, 107,917,701 in number, were examined across all samples.

The CDR3 covers 14 residues. CDR1 SGHTA and CDR2 FQGNSA come from the germline V gene. V shed 5 bases, J shed 7 bases, and the junction held 8 bases outside the gene matches. The whole isolated RNA underwent reverse transcription, so sequencing captured expressed TCRB transcripts. Profiled with immunoSEQ multiplex PCR; TCRdb holds only in-frame clones, not every one. The data contain around 240,000 clones, about 71% of them seen just once; the ten biggest clones take up 0.053%. The V call is TRBV7-2, the J call TRBJ2-4, with 7 nucleotides matching TRBD1. The sequenced sample consisted of naive CD4+ T cells from blood. The TCR was taken from a man aged 25 to 45 in good health. CDR3 coding DNA: TGTGCCAGCAGCCCTTCGACAGGGATTAACATTCAGTACTTC. Amino acids: CASSPSTGINIQYF.